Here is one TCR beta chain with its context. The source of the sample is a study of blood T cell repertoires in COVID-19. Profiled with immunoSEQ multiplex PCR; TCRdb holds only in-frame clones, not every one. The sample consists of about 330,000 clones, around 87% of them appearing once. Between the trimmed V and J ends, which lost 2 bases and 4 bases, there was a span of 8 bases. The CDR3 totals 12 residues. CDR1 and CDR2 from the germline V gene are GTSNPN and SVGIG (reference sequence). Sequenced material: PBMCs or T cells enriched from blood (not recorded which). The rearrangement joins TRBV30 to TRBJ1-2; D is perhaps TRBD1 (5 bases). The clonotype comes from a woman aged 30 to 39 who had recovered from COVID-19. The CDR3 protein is CAWSIGVYGYTF. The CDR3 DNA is TGTGCCTGGAGTATAGGGGTCTATGGCTACACCTTC.